The 19 T cell receptor beta chains given below trace back to one sample, sequenced in a study of T cells in Graves' hyperthyroidism and ophthalmopathy. TCR beta CDR3 sequences were amplified from RNA transcripts. When the TCR CDR3 underwent first-round RT-PCR, the HTBI primer set was used. TCRdb used MiXCR to reprocess the multiplex PCR reads, holding one entry per CDR3 protein. The sample shows about 400,000 distinct CDR3 sequences, around a sixth of them seen only once. Source material: blood. The receptors originated from a woman aged 18 to 35 with Graves' hyperthyroidism that later progressed to Graves' ophthalmopathy.

This clonotype has ten or more counts. The chain couples TRBV20-1 to TRBJ2-1; the D is unclear. V was trimmed by 3 bases and J by 0 bases, leaving 9 bases between them. The germline V gene has CDR1 DFQATT and CDR2 SNEGSKA (reference sequence). This CDR3 has 14 residues. CDR3 DNA sequence: TGCAGTGCTAGTGCTCTAAACTCCTACAATGAGCAGTTCTTC. This codes for CSASALNSYNEQFF.

In its sample, this clonotype was seen many times. The chain combines TRBV6-1 with TRBJ2-3, with D possibly called TRBD1 or TRBD2 (6 bases each). The CDR3 has 18 amino acids. The germline gives CDR1 MNHNS, CDR2 SASEGT. V lost 5 bases and J 1 base, leaving 22 bases between the germline ends. The CDR3 spells CASSSGAETMGRTDTQYF. DNA of the CDR3: TGTGCCAGCAGTTCGGGGGCTGAGACGATGGGACGCACAGATACGCAGTATTTT.

This clonotype has a count of ten or more. The rearrangement uses TRBV28 and TRBJ1-6, with D unresolved. This CDR3 region has 14 residues. V shed 5 bases and J shed 4 bases, with 9 bases lying between them. Per the germline V gene, CDR1 is MDHEN and CDR2 is SYDVKM. DNA of the CDR3: TGTGCCAGCAGTCCAGGAATATATAATTCACCCCTCCACTTT. Protein product: CASSPGIYNSPLHF. Variable domain in full (rest from reference TRBV28 and TRBJ1-6): DVKVTQSSRYLVKRTGEKVFLECVQDMDHENMFWYRQDPGLGLRLIYFSYDVKMKEKGDIPEGYSVSREKKERFSLILESASTNQTSMYLCASSPGIYNSPLHFGNGTRLTVT.

A note on this clonotype: A read error may explain this, as a much larger clone is one base away. The chain links TRBV30 to TRBJ2-2, with 9 bases identical to TRBD1. Looked up from germline, CDR1 is GTSNPN and CDR2 is SVGIG (reference sequence). The CDR3 runs 15 residues. The CDR3 DNA sequence: TGTGCCTGGAGTCTCGGGACAGGGAGCACCGTGGAGCTGTTTTTT. Amino acid sequence: CAWSLGTGSTVELFF.

This clonotype came up many times. CDR3 nucleotides: TGTGCCAGCAGCCGCGGGGAGGGGCTGTTCCGGAATACGCAGTATTTT. Translating gives CASSRGEGLFRNTQYF. The J gene is TRBJ2-3, the V gene TRBV6-1; 7 bases line up with TRBD2. CDR3 length equals 16 residues. CDR1 and CDR2 (germline): MNHNS, SASEGT. Germline trimming cut 6 bases from V and 7 bases from J; bases unmatched to any gene: 16.

This clonotype was recorded a few times. V is TRBV10-3 and J is TRBJ2-7; 8 positions match TRBD1. This CDR3 comprises 14 residues. V shed 6 bases and J 6 bases; nucleotides not matched to a gene: 10. CDR1 is ENHRY, CDR2 SYGVKD, per germline. The CDR3 sequence: CAIRTTGDDFEQYF. The CDR3 DNA is TGTGCCATCAGAACGACAGGGGACGACTTCGAGCAGTACTTC.

There are many counts of this clonotype. This CDR3 reads CAISGSDNEQFF. In DNA, the CDR3 is TGTGCCATCAGTGGGTCGGACAATGAGCAGTTCTTC. The chain has TRBV10-3 and TRBJ2-1; unclear D gene. This CDR3 comprises 12 residues. The V and J ends lost 4 bases and 5 bases respectively, with 6 bases between them. Germline V CDR1 and CDR2: ENHRY, SYGVKD.

This clonotype appeared a few times. This chain connects TRBV4-2 to TRBJ1-1; tentative D call: TRBD1 (6 bases). Trimming pared 2 bases from V and 7 bases from J, leaving 23 bases between. The CDR3 runs to 17 residues. The V gene's germline CDR1 is LGHNA and CDR2 YNFKEQ. CDR3 sequence: CASSQQGQTPMNGEAFF. The CDR3 DNA sequence: TGTGCCAGCAGCCAACAAGGACAGACCCCCATGAATGGTGAAGCTTTCTTT.

This clonotype was seen at least ten times. The chain joins TRBV7-8 to TRBJ2-7, with 9 bases aligning to TRBD1. This CDR3 region has 14 residues. Germline CDR1 and CDR2: SGHVS and FQNEAQ. The V segment lost 5 bases and the J segment 6 bases; nucleotides outside the gene matches: 8. The DNA for the CDR3 is TGTGCCAGCAGCGAACGGACAGGGGAGGCCGAGCAGTACTTC. Translation: CASSERTGEAEQYF.

This clonotype has a count of ten or more. This sequence joins TRBV6-1 and TRBJ2-7, with 12 bases aligning to TRBD2. The CDR3 runs 13 residues. Trimming at V came to 6 bases and at J to 7 bases, leaving 4 bases not matched to a gene. Germline V gene data show CDR1 as MNHNS and CDR2 as SASEGT. The CDR3 bases are TGTGCCAGCAGACTAGCGGGAGGTAAAGAGCAGTACTTC. Translating gives CASRLAGGKEQYF.

This clonotype came up many times. The DNA for the CDR3 is TGTGCCAGCAGCCGGACAGGGATTGGGGAGCTGTTTTTT. Encoded protein: CASSRTGIGELFF. The rearrangement links TRBV12-3 or TRBV12-4 to TRBJ2-2, with 8 nucleotides matching TRBD1. Germline trimming cut 6 bases from V and 8 bases from J; bases unmatched to any gene: 5. The CDR3 sequence is 13 residues long.

This rearrangement joins TRBV7-2 to TRBJ2-6; D not certain. Germline CDR1 SGHTA, CDR2 FQGNSA. Trimming stripped 1 base from V and 0 bases from J, with 10 bases between. The CDR3 extends over 17 amino acids. The CDR3 sequence is CASSLERRYSGANVLTF. The CDR3 nucleotides read TGTGCCAGCAGCTTAGAGCGTAGGTACTCTGGGGCCAACGTCCTGACTTTC.

The chain employs TRBV19 and TRBJ2-1; tentatively, D is TRBD2 (5 bases). Trimming removed 5 bases at V and 3 bases at J, with 11 bases between. The CDR3 totals 14 residues. CDR1 is LNHDA, CDR2 SQIVND, per germline (reference sequence). The CDR3 protein is CASSRKRSYNEQFF. The CDR3 DNA reads as TGTGCCAGTAGTCGGAAGCGGAGCTACAATGAGCAGTTCTTC.

This clonotype was counted many times. The chain links TRBV7-2 to TRBJ2-7; 10 nucleotides line up with TRBD1. V lost 5 bases to trimming and J lost 4 bases; unmatched junction nucleotides: 8. Germline V gene sequence: CDR1 SGHTA, CDR2 FQGNSA. The CDR3 length is 15 residues. Written as DNA, the CDR3 is TGTGCCAGCAGCCCAGGGACAGGGGTCCTATACGAGCAGTACTTC. This encodes CASSPGTGVLYEQYF.

The chain is built from TRBV10-3 and TRBJ2-6; the D gene is possibly TRBD1 (6 bases). The CDR3 runs 18 residues. V was pared by 0 bases and J by 0 bases, with 12 bases between. In germline, CDR1 is ENHRY, CDR2 SYGVKD. The CDR3 DNA follows: TGTGCCATCAGTGAGTCGACAGGTTCCTTCTCTGGGGCCAACGTCCTGACTTTC. It encodes CAISESTGSFSGANVLTF.

This clonotype was seen at least ten times. The V call is TRBV28, the J call TRBJ2-7; either TRBD1 or TRBD2 may fit D (6 bases each). CDR1 MDHEN and CDR2 SYDVKM come from the germline V gene. Trimming removed 11 bases at V and 3 bases at J, with 14 bases between. The CDR3 runs to 12 residues. The CDR3 DNA is TGTGCCTCACAACAGGGAGGCTACGAGCAGTACTTC. It codes for CASQQGGYEQYF.

The chain combines TRBV6-1 with TRBJ2-5, with TRBD2 identical over 7 bases. J gave up 2 bases and V 7 bases, and 7 bases lay outside the gene matches. Germline CDR1 and CDR2: MNHNS and SASEGT. The CDR3 covers 14 residues. This CDR3 is CASKASGSQETQYF. The CDR3 DNA reads as TGTGCCAGCAAGGCTAGCGGTTCTCAAGAGACCCAGTACTTC.

DNA for the CDR3: TGTGCCAGCAGCCGGGACAGCCGATACTATGGCTACACCTTC. Translating gives CASSRDSRYYGYTF. V is TRBV12-3 or TRBV12-4 and J is TRBJ1-2; 7 bases align to TRBD1. Trimming removed 6 bases from V and 3 bases from J; junction bases left unmatched: 7. The CDR3 covers 14 residues.

This clonotype was seen many times. CDR3 loop: CASRDTQTGQPQHF. The CDR3 region has the DNA TGTGCCAGTAGGGACACGCAAACGGGGCAGCCCCAGCATTTT. The chain recombines TRBV2 with TRBJ1-5; D may be TRBD1 (6 bases). CDR3 length: 14 amino acids. V was trimmed by 9 bases and J by 7 bases, leaving 19 bases between them. Germline V gene data show CDR1 as SNHLY and CDR2 as FYNNEI.